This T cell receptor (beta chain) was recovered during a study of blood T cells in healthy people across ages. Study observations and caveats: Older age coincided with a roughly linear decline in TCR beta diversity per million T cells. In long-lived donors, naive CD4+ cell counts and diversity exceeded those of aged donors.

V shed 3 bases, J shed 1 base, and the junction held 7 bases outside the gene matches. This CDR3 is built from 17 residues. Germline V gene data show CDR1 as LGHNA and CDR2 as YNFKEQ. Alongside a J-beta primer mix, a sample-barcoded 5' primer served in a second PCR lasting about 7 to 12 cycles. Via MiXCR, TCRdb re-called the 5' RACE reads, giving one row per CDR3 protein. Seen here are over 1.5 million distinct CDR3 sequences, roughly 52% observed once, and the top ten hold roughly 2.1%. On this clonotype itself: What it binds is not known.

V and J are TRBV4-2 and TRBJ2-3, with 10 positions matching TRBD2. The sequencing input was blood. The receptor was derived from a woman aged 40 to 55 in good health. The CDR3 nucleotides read TGTGCCAGCAGCCAGGCGGCCGGGACTAGCGGCACAGATACGCAGTATTTT. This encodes CASSQAAGTSGTDTQYF.